A selection of T cell receptor beta chains follows, all from one sample in a study of cytomegalovirus exposure and HLA in healthy donors. Measured with immunoSEQ multiplex PCR; TCRdb has only the in-frame clones, and not every one. The sample carries more than 80,000 clones, roughly four fifths recorded once. The sample consisted of PBMCs. The receptor source for this set is a man aged 50 to 59 in good health and CMV-seronegative. Each CDR3 is given with its conserved first and last residue. The order of the fields is V gene, J gene, clone size, D gene, CDR3 DNA, CDR3 protein. The D gene is left open where the match is weak. Some rows have no size entry. The others give once, few or many, or a class for an expanded clone.

V gene: TRBV2; J gene: TRBJ1-1; clone size: .; D gene: .; CDR3 DNA: TGTGCCAGCAAGGGGATTTTTGGCACTGAAGCTTTCTTT; CDR3 protein: CASKGIFGTEAFF
V gene: TRBV29-1; J gene: TRBJ2-5; clone size: few; D gene: TRBD2; CDR3 DNA: TGCAGCGTCCTACTAGCGGAAGAGACCCAGTACTTC; CDR3 protein: CSVLLAEETQYF
V gene: TRBV29-1; J gene: TRBJ1-2; clone size: .; D gene: .; CDR3 DNA: TGCAGCGTGGGAGGGGGGGACTATGGCTACACCTTC; CDR3 protein: CSVGGGDYGYTF
V gene: TRBV7-9; J gene: TRBJ2-1; clone size: .; D gene: TRBD2; CDR3 DNA: TGTGCCAGCAGCGCCGGTCAAACTAGCGGGGTATTTTATGAGCAGTTCTTC; CDR3 protein: CASSAGQTSGVFYEQFF
V gene: TRBV4-1; J gene: TRBJ1-2; clone size: .; D gene: .; CDR3 DNA: TGCGCCAGCAGCCCACGACAGGAATATAACTATGGCTACACCTTC; CDR3 protein: CASSPRQEYNYGYTF
V gene: TRBV5-4; J gene: TRBJ2-1; clone size: .; D gene: TRBD1; CDR3 DNA: TGTGCCAGCAGCTTGGGGACAGGTATCAATGAGCAGTTCTTC; CDR3 protein: CASSLGTGINEQFF
V gene: TRBV19; J gene: TRBJ1-4; clone size: .; D gene: .; CDR3 DNA: TGTGCCAGTAGTGTACGGGTGAGAGAAAAACTGTTTTTT; CDR3 protein: CASSVRVREKLFF
V gene: TRBV29-1; J gene: TRBJ2-5; clone size: .; D gene: TRBD1; CDR3 DNA: TGCAGCGTTGAAGCCCCGGGACAGGGGAGAGAGACCCAGTACTTC; CDR3 protein: CSVEAPGQGRETQYF
V gene: TRBV5-1; J gene: TRBJ2-2; clone size: .; D gene: .; CDR3 DNA: TGCGCCACCAGCTTTGGGGGGACCGGGGAGCTGTTTTTT; CDR3 protein: CATSFGGTGELFF
V gene: TRBV20-1; J gene: TRBJ1-2; clone size: .; D gene: .; CDR3 DNA: TGCAGTGCTAGAGATTTGGAGGGCTACACCTTC; CDR3 protein: CSARDLEGYTF
V gene: TRBV4-1; J gene: TRBJ1-5; clone size: .; D gene: .; CDR3 DNA: TGCGCCAGCAGCCAAGGGCTAACAGAGTACAATCAGCCCCAGCATTTT; CDR3 protein: CASSQGLTEYNQPQHF
V gene: TRBV7-9; J gene: TRBJ1-1; clone size: .; D gene: .; CDR3 DNA: TGTGCCAGCAGATCTTTGGCAGGAGGAACTGAAGCTTTCTTT; CDR3 protein: CASRSLAGGTEAFF
V gene: TRBV19; J gene: TRBJ2-5; clone size: .; D gene: .; CDR3 DNA: TGTGCCAGTAGTATATTCGGGACACTGAGCGAGACCCAGTACTTC; CDR3 protein: CASSIFGTLSETQYF
V gene: TRBV9; J gene: TRBJ2-2; clone size: few; D gene: TRBD1; CDR3 DNA: TGTGCCAGCAGCGCCCGACAGGGGGACACCGGGGAGCTGTTTTTT; CDR3 protein: CASSARQGDTGELFF
V gene: TRBV30; J gene: TRBJ1-4; clone size: .; D gene: .; CDR3 DNA: TGTGCCTGGAGTGGGGGAAGAGGGGAAAAACTGTTTTTT; CDR3 protein: CAWSGGRGEKLFF
V gene: TRBV10-1; J gene: TRBJ1-2; clone size: .; D gene: .; CDR3 DNA: TGCGCCAGCCATGAACCGGACTCTCGGTCAATCTATGGCTACACCTTC; CDR3 protein: CASHEPDSRSIYGYTF
V gene: TRBV7-9; J gene: TRBJ2-1; clone size: .; D gene: TRBD2; CDR3 DNA: TGTGCCAGCAGCTCTCTAGCGGGGGCCCAGGATGAGCAGTTCTTC; CDR3 protein: CASSSLAGAQDEQFF
V gene: TRBV28; J gene: TRBJ2-3; clone size: .; D gene: TRBD2; CDR3 DNA: TGTGCCAGCAGTCTGCCCCTAGCGGGCACAGATACGCAGTATTTT; CDR3 protein: CASSLPLAGTDTQYF
V gene: TRBV7-9; J gene: TRBJ1-3; clone size: few; D gene: .; CDR3 DNA: TGTGCCAGCAGCCCGGGTCTTCTACGGGACACCATATATTTT; CDR3 protein: CASSPGLLRDTIYF
V gene: TRBV7-9; J gene: TRBJ1-1; clone size: .; D gene: .; CDR3 DNA: TGTGCCCTAAGAGATAACAGGTTCGGGAACACTGAAGCTTTCTTT; CDR3 protein: CALRDNRFGNTEAFF
V gene: TRBV6-5; J gene: TRBJ1-1; clone size: few; D gene: .; CDR3 DNA: TGTGCCAGCAGTTACTCCGGGGAGGCTGAAGCTTTCTTT; CDR3 protein: CASSYSGEAEAFF
V gene: TRBV7-9; J gene: TRBJ1-4; clone size: .; D gene: .; CDR3 DNA: TGTGCCAGCAGCCTCAGCGTCACTAATGAAAAACTGTTTTTT; CDR3 protein: CASSLSVTNEKLFF
V gene: TRBV4-2; J gene: TRBJ2-2; clone size: .; D gene: TRBD1; CDR3 DNA: TGTGCCAGCAGCCAAGGTCCCGGACAGGGGGACACCGGGGAGCTGTTTTTT; CDR3 protein: CASSQGPGQGDTGELFF
V gene: TRBV5-1; J gene: TRBJ2-3; clone size: .; D gene: TRBD2; CDR3 DNA: TGCGCCAGCGGTGCCTCCGGGGGGGCGTGGACAGATACGCAGTATTTT; CDR3 protein: CASGASGGAWTDTQYF
V gene: TRBV6-5; J gene: TRBJ1-1; clone size: .; D gene: .; CDR3 DNA: TGTGCCAGCAGTAGGGACATCCTGAACACTGAAGCTTTCTTT; CDR3 protein: CASSRDILNTEAFF
V gene: TRBV19; J gene: TRBJ2-4; clone size: .; D gene: .; CDR3 DNA: TGTGCCAGTAGTATAAACAGGGAAAACATTCAGTACTTC; CDR3 protein: CASSINRENIQYF
V gene: TRBV5-4; J gene: TRBJ2-5; clone size: .; D gene: .; CDR3 DNA: TGTGCCAGCAGCGCGCCGGGGAGGGAGACCCAGTACTTC; CDR3 protein: CASSAPGRETQYF
V gene: TRBV28; J gene: TRBJ1-5; clone size: .; D gene: TRBD1; CDR3 DNA: TGTGCCAGCAGTTTTGGGGCCCAGGGACAGGGGGCGCCGGGGCAGCCCCAGCATTTT; CDR3 protein: CASSFGAQGQGAPGQPQHF
V gene: TRBV6-1; J gene: TRBJ1-2; clone size: .; D gene: TRBD1; CDR3 DNA: TGTGCCGCACAACCTGGGACAGCGAATAACTATGGCTACACCTTC; CDR3 protein: CAAQPGTANNYGYTF
V gene: TRBV7-2; J gene: TRBJ2-3; clone size: few; D gene: .; CDR3 DNA: TGTGCCAGCAGCCCGAGTCCCCTCGATACGCAGTATTTT; CDR3 protein: CASSPSPLDTQYF
V gene: TRBV2; J gene: TRBJ1-4; clone size: .; D gene: .; CDR3 DNA: TGTGCCAGCAACGACCCTGGCGGAAGCGAAAAACTGTTTTTT; CDR3 protein: CASNDPGGSEKLFF
V gene: TRBV6-5; J gene: TRBJ1-1; clone size: .; D gene: .; CDR3 DNA: TGTGCCAGCACCTCCGGCGGGGGCCGGGCTTTCTTT; CDR3 protein: CASTSGGGRAFF
V gene: TRBV19; J gene: TRBJ1-2; clone size: .; D gene: TRBD1; CDR3 DNA: TGTGCCAGTAATTTTCGGACAGGGGTAGGTGGCTACACCTTC; CDR3 protein: CASNFRTGVGGYTF
V gene: TRBV7-8; J gene: TRBJ1-1; clone size: .; D gene: TRBD1; CDR3 DNA: TGTGCCAGCAGCTTAGTGGACAGGGTAGGGGCTGAAGCTTTCTTT; CDR3 protein: CASSLVDRVGAEAFF
V gene: TRBV5-4; J gene: TRBJ2-3; clone size: .; D gene: TRBD2; CDR3 DNA: TGTGCCAGCAGCACCCCCCAAGCGGGGGGGCCTAAAGATACGCAGTATTTT; CDR3 protein: CASSTPQAGGPKDTQYF
V gene: TRBV19; J gene: TRBJ1-1; clone size: once; D gene: TRBD1; CDR3 DNA: TGTGCCAGTAGTTCCCGGGACAGGCTACGAAAAAATGAAGCTTTCTTT; CDR3 protein: CASSSRDRLRKNEAFF
V gene: TRBV10-3; J gene: TRBJ1-4; clone size: .; D gene: TRBD1; CDR3 DNA: TGTGCCATCAGGATGACAGGGGGTGAAAAACTGTTTTTT; CDR3 protein: CAIRMTGGEKLFF
V gene: TRBV30; J gene: TRBJ2-3; clone size: .; D gene: .; CDR3 DNA: TGTGCCTGGGCCCAAGGGGGGGGAGCAGATACGCAGTATTTT; CDR3 protein: CAWAQGGGADTQYF
V gene: TRBV7-9; J gene: TRBJ2-2; clone size: .; D gene: TRBD2; CDR3 DNA: TGTGCCAGCAGACCTACTAGCGCCGGGGAGCTGTTTTTT; CDR3 protein: CASRPTSAGELFF
V gene: TRBV7-9; J gene: TRBJ2-3; clone size: once; D gene: .; CDR3 DNA: TGTGCCAGCAGCTTAGCGAGGGCTAGCACAGATACGCAGTATTTT; CDR3 protein: CASSLARASTDTQYF
V gene: TRBV9; J gene: TRBJ1-2; clone size: .; D gene: .; CDR3 DNA: TGTGCCAGCAGCCCCGGCAGGGAAAGAAGAAGATATGGCTACACCTTC; CDR3 protein: CASSPGRERRRYGYTF
V gene: TRBV6-5; J gene: TRBJ2-2; clone size: few; D gene: .; CDR3 DNA: TGTGCCAGCAGTCCCCCGGGGTTGCCCGGGGAGCTGTTTTTT; CDR3 protein: CASSPPGLPGELFF
V gene: TRBV6-1; J gene: TRBJ2-7; clone size: .; D gene: TRBD1; CDR3 DNA: TGTGCCAGCAGTATCACAGGGGACAGGGAGCAGTACTTC; CDR3 protein: CASSITGDREQYF
V gene: TRBV28; J gene: TRBJ1-2; clone size: .; D gene: TRBD1; CDR3 DNA: TGTGCCAGCAGTTTGGGACAGAACTATGGCTACACCTTC; CDR3 protein: CASSLGQNYGYTF
V gene: TRBV9; J gene: TRBJ1-1; clone size: .; D gene: .; CDR3 DNA: TGTGCCAGCAGCGTAGAATTCGACACTGAAGCTTTCTTT; CDR3 protein: CASSVEFDTEAFF
V gene: TRBV2; J gene: TRBJ1-5; clone size: .; D gene: TRBD1; CDR3 DNA: TGTGCCAGCAGCGCCGGGACAGGGGGTTATCAGCCCCAGCATTTT; CDR3 protein: CASSAGTGGYQPQHF
V gene: TRBV2; J gene: TRBJ2-1; clone size: .; D gene: .; CDR3 DNA: TGTGCCAGCAGTCGGGAGACTGGGACGGGCCACAATGAGCAGTTCTTC; CDR3 protein: CASSRETGTGHNEQFF
V gene: TRBV9; J gene: TRBJ2-7; clone size: .; D gene: TRBD1; CDR3 DNA: TGTGCCAGCAGCGCCGGACAGGGGCCCTACGAGCAGTACTTC; CDR3 protein: CASSAGQGPYEQYF
V gene: TRBV7-2; J gene: TRBJ2-7; clone size: .; D gene: .; CDR3 DNA: TGTGCCAGCAGCTTTGGAGGAGAGCAGTACTTC; CDR3 protein: CASSFGGEQYF
V gene: TRBV6-1; J gene: TRBJ2-3; clone size: .; D gene: TRBD2; CDR3 DNA: TGTGCCAGCAGTGGACTAGCGGGGGGGCCAGATACGCAGTATTTT; CDR3 protein: CASSGLAGGPDTQYF
V gene: TRBV25-1; J gene: TRBJ2-2; clone size: .; D gene: .; CDR3 DNA: TGTGCCAGCAGTGTAATAGCCGGGGAGCTGTTTTTT; CDR3 protein: CASSVIAGELFF
V gene: TRBV11-1; J gene: TRBJ2-2; clone size: .; D gene: .; CDR3 DNA: TGTGCCAGCAGCTTTACAGGGTTTCCCGGGGAGCTGTTTTTT; CDR3 protein: CASSFTGFPGELFF
V gene: TRBV5-1; J gene: TRBJ2-5; clone size: once; D gene: .; CDR3 DNA: TGCGCCAGCAGCTCCATGGGGGGGCGGCGAGAGACCCAGTACTTC; CDR3 protein: CASSSMGGRRETQYF
V gene: TRBV7-9; J gene: TRBJ1-1; clone size: .; D gene: .; CDR3 DNA: TGTGCCAGCAGCTTAGCAGTCGAGGTCACTGAAGCTTTCTTT; CDR3 protein: CASSLAVEVTEAFF
V gene: TRBV5-4; J gene: TRBJ1-2; clone size: once; D gene: .; CDR3 DNA: TGTGCCAGCAGCTTTCGGGGGGTCTACTATGGCTACACCTTC; CDR3 protein: CASSFRGVYYGYTF
V gene: TRBV5-4; J gene: TRBJ2-5; clone size: .; D gene: .; CDR3 DNA: TGTGCCAGCAGCTCGCCTTTGGGCACCCAAGAGACCCAGTACTTC; CDR3 protein: CASSSPLGTQETQYF
V gene: TRBV5-1; J gene: TRBJ2-1; clone size: .; D gene: .; CDR3 DNA: TGCGCCAGCAGCACATACAATGAGCAGTTCTTC; CDR3 protein: CASSTYNEQFF
V gene: TRBV15; J gene: TRBJ2-2; clone size: .; D gene: .; CDR3 DNA: TGTGCCACCAGCAGAACCGGACAAGTTAACACCGGGGAGCTGTTTTTT; CDR3 protein: CATSRTGQVNTGELFF